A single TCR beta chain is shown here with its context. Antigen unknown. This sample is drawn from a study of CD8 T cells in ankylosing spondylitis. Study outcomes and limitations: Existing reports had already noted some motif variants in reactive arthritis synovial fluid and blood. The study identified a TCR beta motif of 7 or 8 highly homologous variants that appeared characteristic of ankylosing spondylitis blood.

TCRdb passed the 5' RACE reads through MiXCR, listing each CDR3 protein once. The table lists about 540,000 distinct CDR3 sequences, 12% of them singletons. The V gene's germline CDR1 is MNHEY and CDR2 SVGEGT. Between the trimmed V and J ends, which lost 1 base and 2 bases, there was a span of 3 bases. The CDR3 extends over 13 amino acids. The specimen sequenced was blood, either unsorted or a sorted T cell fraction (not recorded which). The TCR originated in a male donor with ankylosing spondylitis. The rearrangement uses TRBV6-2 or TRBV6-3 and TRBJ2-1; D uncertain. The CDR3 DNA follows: TGTGCCAGCAGTTACTTAGCCTACAATGAGCAGTTCTTC. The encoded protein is CASSYLAYNEQFF.